Below are 25 T cell receptor beta chains sequenced from a single sample in a study of blood T cells in healthy people across ages (dated by TCRdb to between 2015 and 2017). Library construction relied on 5' RACE. The reads were generated on an Illumina HiSeq 2500. A second PCR of roughly 7 to 12 cycles was performed with a sample-barcoded 5' primer and a J-beta primer mix. Starting from the raw public reads, TCRdb applied fastp trimming at Q25, assembled clones with MiXCR and retained in-frame beta chains. All rows with the same CDR3 protein become a single entry with the most common DNA and genes. This sample lists approximately 850,000 distinct CDR3 sequences; around 45% were detected once. Around 21% of the sample is in the top ten clones. Sequenced sample: blood. These receptors were taken from a man in his sixties in good health.

V usage is TRBV7-2 and J usage is TRBJ1-1; D gene unclear. The CDR3 has 15 amino acids. CDR1 is SGHTA and CDR2 is FQGNSA in the germline V gene. Trimming removed 2 bases from V and 0 bases from J, with 10 bases in between. The CDR3 nucleotides read TGTGCCAGCAGCTTAACTCCTCTCATGAACACTGAAGCTTTCTTT. Translating gives CASSLTPLMNTEAFF.

CDR3 nucleotides: TGTGCCAGCAGCCAAGACCACGGATCTAGCGGGGGGGCCGGGATCACAGATACGCAGTATTTT. This encodes CASSQDHGSSGGAGITDTQYF. V and J are TRBV4-2 and TRBJ2-3; 12 bases align to TRBD2. With V trimmed by 0 bases and J by 2 bases, 15 bases remained unmatched. This CDR3 has 21 residues. Germline V CDR1 and CDR2: LGHNA, YNFKEQ.

The table lists this clonotype with many counts. The CDR3 DNA follows: TGCAGTCTCATGGGGGGTTCTTATGAGCAGTTCTTC. Translated: CSLMGGSYEQFF. The V call is TRBV20-1, the J call TRBJ2-1; a weak D match, TRBD2 (6 bases). The CDR3 extends over 12 amino acids. V was pared by 8 bases and J by 8 bases, with 16 bases between. Germline CDR1 reads DFQATT; CDR2 reads SNEGSKA (reference sequence).

This clonotype was observed a few times. The J gene is TRBJ2-1, the V gene TRBV29-1, with 9 nucleotides matching TRBD1. Trimming at V came to 8 bases and at J to 3 bases, leaving 8 bases not matched to a gene. The germline gives CDR1 SQVTM, CDR2 ANQGSEA. The CDR3 sequence is 14 residues long. CDR3 loop: CSLGGTGLYNEQFF. Here the CDR3 DNA reads TGCAGCCTGGGGGGGACAGGGCTCTACAATGAGCAGTTCTTC.

The chain joins TRBV6-5 to TRBJ1-2; D is unclear. Germline loops: CDR1 MNHEY, CDR2 SVGAGI. CDR3 length: 16 amino acids. Trimming cost V 6 bases and J 4 bases, with 21 bases left between them. CDR3 residues: CASSSNGLRESYGYTF. For the CDR3, the DNA is TGTGCCAGCAGCTCCAACGGGCTCAGAGAGAGCTATGGCTACACCTTC.

This clonotype was observed a few times. The chain combines TRBV27 with TRBJ2-7; 7 nucleotides match TRBD1. V was clipped by 3 bases and J by 6 bases; unmatched bases: 17. Germline CDR1 is MNHEY and CDR2 is SMNVEV (reference sequence). The CDR3 length is 17 residues. CDR3 residues: CASSFTGRGLFYSEQYF. The CDR3 nucleotides are TGTGCCAGCAGTTTCACCGGAAGGGGGCTCTTTTACAGCGAGCAGTACTTC.

This clonotype came up a few times. The chain couples TRBV4-3 to TRBJ1-6, with D possibly TRBD1 on 5 matching bases. The CDR3 has 17 residues. The ends were cut back, 0 bases at V and 4 bases at J, with 13 bases in the middle. CDR1 and CDR2 (germline): LGHNA, YSLEER. CDR3 sequence reads: CASSQDISGQYNSPLHF. The CDR3, as DNA: TGCGCCAGCAGCCAAGATATAAGTGGACAATATAATTCACCCCTCCACTTT.

Only a few counts were recorded for this clonotype. The V and J genes are TRBV20-1 and TRBJ2-5; D is possibly TRBD1 (5 bases). Germline V gene sequence: CDR1 DFQATT, CDR2 SNEGSKA (reference sequence). The CDR3 runs to 15 residues. The germline V and J ends were trimmed by 1 base and 4 bases, with 16 bases remaining between them. CDR3: CSARVGALPGETQYF. The DNA for the CDR3 is TGCAGTGCTAGAGTAGGGGCCCTTCCCGGAGAGACCCAGTACTTC.

The V gene is TRBV5-1, the J gene TRBJ2-7; a possible D gene is TRBD1 (5 bases). This CDR3 is built from 14 residues. Germline V gene data show CDR1 as SGHRS and CDR2 as YFSETQ. Trimming left V 0 bases short and J 4 bases short, with 11 bases between. As DNA, the CDR3 is TGCGCCAGCAGCTTGGCGGGCCGACAGTACGAGCAGTACTTC. Its protein product is CASSLAGRQYEQYF. Drawing the rest from reference TRBV5-1 and TRBJ2-7, the complete variable domain is KAGVTQTPRYLIKTRGQQVTLSCSPISGHRSVSWYQQTPGQGLQFLFEYFSETQRNKGNFPGRFSGRQFSNSRSEMNVSTLELGDSALYLCASSLAGRQYEQYFGPGTRLTVT.

The CDR3 sequence: CATGGTDSTEAFF. CDR3 bases: TGTGCCACCGGAGGGACAGACTCCACTGAAGCTTTCTTT. The V gene is TRBV24-1, the J gene TRBJ1-1; TRBD1 matches at 7 bases. The CDR3 runs to 13 residues. After removal of 9 bases from V and 4 bases from J, the junction contained 7 bases not matched to a gene. Germline-derived CDR1 and CDR2 are KGHDR and SFDVKD.

The chain links TRBV20-1 to TRBJ1-2; possible D gene TRBD1, 5 bases. Trimming removed 3 bases at V and 4 bases at J, with 18 bases between. The CDR3 is 15 residues long. CDR1 and CDR2 (germline): DFQATT, SNEGSKA (reference sequence). This CDR3 is CSASPGQGLGYGYTF. CDR3 sequence (DNA): TGCAGTGCTAGCCCCGGACAAGGGCTAGGCTATGGCTACACCTTC.

In this sample, this clonotype turned up once. V usage is TRBV9 and J usage is TRBJ1-6; D gene uncertain. Germline values: CDR1 SGDLS, CDR2 YYNGEE. There are 16 residues in the CDR3. The ends were cut back, 3 bases at V and 7 bases at J, with 17 bases in the middle. CDR3 sequence (DNA): TGTGCCAGCAGCGCCCGAGAGATTCTAAGGAATTCACCCCTCCACTTT. This sequence encodes CASSAREILRNSPLHF.

The chain has TRBV6-6 and TRBJ2-1; 9 bases match TRBD2. The ends lost 5 bases at V and 3 bases at J; junction bases unmatched: 2. Per the germline V gene, CDR1 is MNHNY and CDR2 is SVGAGI (reference sequence). The CDR3 has 14 amino acids. The CDR3 coding sequence is TGTGCCAGCAGTGCGGGGGGGGGCTACAATGAGCAGTTCTTC. The encoded protein is CASSAGGGYNEQFF.

This clonotype has a handful of counts. The V and J genes are TRBV19 and TRBJ2-3, with 8 bases aligning to TRBD2. This CDR3 is built from 18 residues. Looked up from germline, CDR1 is LNHDA and CDR2 is SQIVND (reference sequence). The junction had 19 bases not matched to a gene; V was cut back by 9 bases and J by 2 bases. CDR3 DNA: TGTGCCAGCTCTACCTGGCTCGGGGGGGGTCTTGCCACAGATACGCAGTATTTT. Encoded protein: CASSTWLGGGLATDTQYF.

This clonotype was counted once. This sequence joins TRBV20-1 and TRBJ2-1; TRBD1 matches 8 bases. The CDR3 has 12 amino acids. Germline CDR1 DFQATT, CDR2 SNEGSKA (reference sequence). V lost 4 bases and J lost 13; bases outside the gene matches: 9. The CDR3 DNA sequence: TGCAGTGCTAAACAGGGGGGAGAGACCCAGTTCTTC. Its protein product is CSAKQGGETQFF.

CDR3 nucleotide sequence: TGTGCCAGCAGCCCCGGCCCCGAGTGGACCCAGTACTTC. Its translation: CASSPGPEWTQYF. This rearrangement joins TRBV11-3 to TRBJ2-5; D is unresolved. CDR1 is SGHNT, CDR2 YENEEA, per germline. Trimming removed 5 bases from V and 7 bases from J, with 14 bases in between. CDR3 length: 13 amino acids.

V and J are TRBV2 and TRBJ2-7, with D tentatively TRBD2 (5 bases). This CDR3 comprises 15 residues. The V gene lost 7 bases and the J gene lost 6 bases, with 22 bases spanning the gap. Germline-derived CDR1 and CDR2 are SNHLY and FYNNEI. As DNA, the CDR3 is TGTGCCAGCACCACAACTGAGGGAGATAGTTGCGAGCAGTACTTC. This sequence encodes CASTTTEGDSCEQYF.

The rearrangement uses TRBV5-1 and TRBJ2-1; D possibly corresponds to TRBD2 (5 bases). Trimming cost V 3 bases and J 0 bases, with 10 bases left between them. From germline, CDR1 is SGHRS and CDR2 YFSETQ. This CDR3 region has 15 residues. DNA of the CDR3: TGCGCCAGCAGCTGTCACAGCGGCTCCTACAATGAGCAGTTCTTC. As protein: CASSCHSGSYNEQFF.

This clonotype has more than one count but fewer than ten. CDR3 region: CASSIYGGGSYEQYF. DNA for the CDR3: TGTGCCAGCAGCATCTACGGCGGGGGCTCCTACGAGCAGTACTTC. The gene calls are TRBV7-2 and TRBJ2-7; 7 bases are a match to TRBD2. Germline CDR1 SGHTA, CDR2 FQGNSA. The length of the CDR3 is 15 residues. J lost 0 bases, V lost 5 bases, and 7 bases had no gene match.

The chain combines TRBV30 with TRBJ2-7; 11 bases agree with TRBD1. With 2 bases clipped from V and 4 bases from J, the junction kept 4 bases outside the gene matches. Per the germline V gene, CDR1 is GTSNPN and CDR2 is SVGIG (reference sequence). This CDR3 is 14 amino acids long. CDR3 bases: TGTGCCTGGAGTACCGGACAGGGGGCTTACGAGCAGTACTTC. This gives the protein CAWSTGQGAYEQYF.

The rearrangement links TRBV3-1 to TRBJ2-1; D is unclear. The DNA end is more similar to TRBJ2-7, so the J call may be wrong. CDR1 and CDR2 from the germline V gene are LGHDT and YNNKEL (reference sequence). The CDR3 sequence is 16 residues long. CDR3 sequence reads: CASSQDPVSSYNEQYF. DNA for the CDR3: TGTGCCAGCAGCCAAGACCCAGTGAGCTCCTACAATGAGCAGTACTTC.

This clonotype occurred a few times. This chain joins TRBV29-1 and TRBJ2-7; possibly TRBD2 for D (6 bases). Trimming took 7 bases from V and 0 from J, leaving 13 bases between them. The CDR3 is 13 residues long. Germline CDR1 is SQVTM and CDR2 is ANQGSEA. The CDR3 region is CSARDFHSYEQYF. Here the CDR3 DNA reads TGCAGCGCGCGGGACTTTCACTCCTACGAGCAGTACTTC.

This clonotype occurred many times. The DNA of the CDR3 is TGTGCCAGCAGCCCCGCGAGGGCGGGGTACGAGCAGTACTTC. It specifies CASSPARAGYEQYF. J is TRBJ2-7 and V is TRBV13, with D possibly being TRBD2 (6 bases). This CDR3 has 14 amino acids. V shed 5 bases and J shed 4 bases, with 15 bases lying between them. Germline CDR1 and CDR2: PRHDT and FYEKMQ (reference sequence).

This clonotype was seen only a few times. The gene calls are TRBV11-2 and TRBJ2-4; 8 bases agree with TRBD2. Germline V gene data show CDR1 as SGHAT and CDR2 as FQNNGV. The CDR3 consists of 18 residues. J gave up 1 base and V 1 base, and 9 bases lay outside the gene matches. The CDR3 is CASSLGPIGGAAKNIQYF. CDR3 nucleotide sequence: TGTGCCAGCAGCTTAGGACCCATCGGGGGGGCCGCCAAAAACATTCAGTACTTC.

This chain connects TRBV20-1 to TRBJ2-1; TRBD2 agrees at 8 bases. The V gene's germline CDR1 is DFQATT and CDR2 SNEGSKA (reference sequence). The J segment lost 3 bases and the V segment lost 4 bases, leaving 5 bases of the junction unmatched. The CDR3 contains 14 residues. DNA for the CDR3: TGCAGTGCTACCAAGCGGGGGCACTACAATGAGCAGTTCTTC. This sequence encodes CSATKRGHYNEQFF.